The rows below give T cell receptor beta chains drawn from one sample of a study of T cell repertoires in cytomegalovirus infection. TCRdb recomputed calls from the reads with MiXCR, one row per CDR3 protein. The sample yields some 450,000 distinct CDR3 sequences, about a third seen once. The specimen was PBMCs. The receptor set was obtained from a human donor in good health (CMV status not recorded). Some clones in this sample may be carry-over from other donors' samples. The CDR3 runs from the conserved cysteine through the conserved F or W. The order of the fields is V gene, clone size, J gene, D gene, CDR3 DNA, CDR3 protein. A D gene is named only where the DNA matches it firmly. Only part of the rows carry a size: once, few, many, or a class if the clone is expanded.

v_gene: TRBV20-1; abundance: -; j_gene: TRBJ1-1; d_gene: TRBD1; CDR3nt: TGCAGTGCTGAGATGACAGGGGGTGGGAACACTGAAGCTTTCTTT; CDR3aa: CSAEMTGGGNTEAFF
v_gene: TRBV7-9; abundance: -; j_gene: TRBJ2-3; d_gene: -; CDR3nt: TGTGCCAGCAGCTTAAGCGATGAAGATACGCAGTATTTT; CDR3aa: CASSLSDEDTQYF
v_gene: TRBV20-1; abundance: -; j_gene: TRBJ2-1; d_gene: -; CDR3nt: TGCAGTTCTAGCCCCACCGGTAGGGCGGGGGCTTGGGTTAATGAGCAGTTCTTC; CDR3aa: CSSSPTGRAGAWVNEQFF
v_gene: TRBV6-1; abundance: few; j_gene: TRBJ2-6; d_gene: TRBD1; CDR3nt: TGTGCCAGCAGTATAGGGACAGGGGGGTCTGGGGCCAACGTCCTGACTTTC; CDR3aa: CASSIGTGGSGANVLTF
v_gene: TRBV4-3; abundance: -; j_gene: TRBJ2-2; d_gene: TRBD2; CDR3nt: TGCGCCAGCAGCCAAGGGCCTAGCGGGGGAGATACGAACACCGGGGAGCTGTTTTTT; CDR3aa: CASSQGPSGGDTNTGELFF
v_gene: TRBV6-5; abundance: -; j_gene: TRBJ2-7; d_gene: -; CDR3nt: TGTGCCAGCAGCCCTGAGGGGGGGGCTCCCTACGAGCAGTACTTC; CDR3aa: CASSPEGGAPYEQYF
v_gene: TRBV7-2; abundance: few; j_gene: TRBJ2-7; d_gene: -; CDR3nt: TGTGCCAGCAGCTTGGATTCAAGCTCCTACGAGCAGTACTTC; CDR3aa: CASSLDSSSYEQYF
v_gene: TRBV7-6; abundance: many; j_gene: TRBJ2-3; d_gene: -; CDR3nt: TGTGCCAGCAGCCCACGGACAACCACAGATACGCAGTATTTT; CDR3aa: CASSPRTTTDTQYF
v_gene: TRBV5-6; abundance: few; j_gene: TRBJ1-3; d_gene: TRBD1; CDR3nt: TGTGCCAGCAGCCAAGGACAGGGGATTTCTGGAAACACCATATATTTT; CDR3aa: CASSQGQGISGNTIYF
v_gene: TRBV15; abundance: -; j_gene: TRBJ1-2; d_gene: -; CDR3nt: TGTGCCACCAGCAGAGATGGCCCCGGGGGGGCTCACGGCTACACCTTC; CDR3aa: CATSRDGPGGAHGYTF
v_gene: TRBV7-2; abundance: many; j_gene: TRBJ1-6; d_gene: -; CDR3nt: TGTGCCAGCAGCCTCAGGGATACGACGTCACCCCTCCACTTT; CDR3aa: CASSLRDTTSPLHF
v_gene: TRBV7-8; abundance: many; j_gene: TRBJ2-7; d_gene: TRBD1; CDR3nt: TGTGCCAGCAGCTTAGAACAGGGACAGTACGAGCAGTACTTC; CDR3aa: CASSLEQGQYEQYF
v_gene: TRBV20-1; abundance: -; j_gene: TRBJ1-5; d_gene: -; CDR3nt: TGCAGTGCTAGCATAGGGGGGGGTAAACAGCCCCAGCATTTT; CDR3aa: CSASIGGGKQPQHF
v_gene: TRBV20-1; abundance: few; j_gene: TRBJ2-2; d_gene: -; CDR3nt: TGCAGTGCTAGAGATAGGACAGCCTCCACCGGGGAGCTGTTTTTT; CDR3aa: CSARDRTASTGELFF
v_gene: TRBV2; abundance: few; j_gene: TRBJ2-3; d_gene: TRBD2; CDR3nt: TGTGCCAGCAGTGAGACTAGCGGGGGGCAAACAGATACGCAGTATTTT; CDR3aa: CASSETSGGQTDTQYF
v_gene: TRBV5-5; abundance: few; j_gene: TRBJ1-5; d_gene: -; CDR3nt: TGTGCCAGCAGCGATGGGGGGGGGAATCAGCCCCAGCATTTT; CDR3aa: CASSDGGGNQPQHF
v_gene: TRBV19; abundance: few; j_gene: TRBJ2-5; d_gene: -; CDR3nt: TGTGCCAGTGGACAACAGAAAGAGACCCAGTACTTC; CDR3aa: CASGQQKETQYF
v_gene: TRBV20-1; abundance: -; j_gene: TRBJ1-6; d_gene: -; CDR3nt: TGCAGTGCTAGAGTAATAGAGAATTCACCCCTCCACTTT; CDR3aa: CSARVIENSPLHF
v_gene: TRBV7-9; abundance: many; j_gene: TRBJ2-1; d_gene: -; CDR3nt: TGTGCCAGCAGCTTAGTACAGCCGGACAATGAGCAGTTCTTC; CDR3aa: CASSLVQPDNEQFF
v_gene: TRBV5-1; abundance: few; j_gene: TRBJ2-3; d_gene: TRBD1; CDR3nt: TGCGCCAGCAGCAGAACAGGGGACGGCGCAGATACGCAGTATTTT; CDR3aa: CASSRTGDGADTQYF
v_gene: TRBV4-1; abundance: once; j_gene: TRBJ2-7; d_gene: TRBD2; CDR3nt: TGCGCCAGCAGCCAACTAGCGGGGAGCTCCTACGAGCAGTACTTC; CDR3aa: CASSQLAGSSYEQYF
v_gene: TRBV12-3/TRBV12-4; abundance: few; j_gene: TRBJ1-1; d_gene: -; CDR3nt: TGTGCCAGCAGTTTATTCAGTGAAGCTTTCTTT; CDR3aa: CASSLFSEAFF
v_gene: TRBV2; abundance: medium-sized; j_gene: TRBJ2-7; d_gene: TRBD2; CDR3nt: TGTGCCAGCAGTTCGGGACTAGCGGGGTACTACGAGCAGTACTTC; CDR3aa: CASSSGLAGYYEQYF
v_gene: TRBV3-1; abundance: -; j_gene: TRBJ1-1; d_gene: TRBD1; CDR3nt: TGTGCCAGCAGCCAAGACACAAAGACAGGGAGTGAAGCTTTCTTT; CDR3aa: CASSQDTKTGSEAFF
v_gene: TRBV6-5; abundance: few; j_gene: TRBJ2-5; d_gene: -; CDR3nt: TGTGCCAGCGGTTTTGAGACCCAGTACTTC; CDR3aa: CASGFETQYF
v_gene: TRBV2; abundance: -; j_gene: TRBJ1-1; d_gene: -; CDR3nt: TGTGCCAGCAGCAGAACGGAACCCATGAACACTGAAGCTTTCTTT; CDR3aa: CASSRTEPMNTEAFF
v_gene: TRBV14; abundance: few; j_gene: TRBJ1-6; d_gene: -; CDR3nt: TGTGCCAGCAGCCCGAGACAGATCCATTCACCCCTCCACTTT; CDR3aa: CASSPRQIHSPLHF